A single sample is the source of the 8 T cell receptor beta chains below, sequenced in a study of blood T cell repertoires in COVID-19. TCRdb's table, derived via immunoSEQ multiplex PCR, lists solely in-frame clones and lacks some. In the table there are 250,000 to 300,000 clones, approximately 90% of which are singletons. The sequencing input was PBMCs or T cells enriched from blood (not recorded which). These receptors all come from a woman aged 55-69 years in a cohort exposed to, infected with or recovered from COVID-19 (not recorded which).

The rearrangement uses TRBV30 and TRBJ2-2; 10 positions agree with TRBD1. The trim removed 3 bases at V and 2 bases at J, leaving 9 bases unmatched. CDR1 is GTSNPN, CDR2 SVGIG, per germline (reference sequence). The CDR3 is 17 amino acids. CDR3 coding DNA: TGTGCCTGGAGACCAGCCGGGACAGGGGTCAACACCGGGGAGCTGTTTTTT. It encodes CAWRPAGTGVNTGELFF.

The chain uses TRBV19 and TRBJ2-6; 10 positions agree with TRBD2. The germline V gene has CDR1 LNHDA and CDR2 SQIVND (reference sequence). V lost 3 bases and J lost 0; bases outside the gene matches: 20. This CDR3 is 23 amino acids long. The CDR3 DNA follows: TGTGCCAGTAGTATCAACCGGGGCGGAGCTACTAGCGGGGCGCTCTCTGGGGCCAACGTCCTGACTTTC. It yields the protein CASSINRGGATSGALSGANVLTF.

V usage is TRBV9 and J usage is TRBJ1-6; TRBD1 is a possible D gene (5 bases). Trimming stripped 0 bases from V and 9 bases from J, with 10 bases between. The V gene's germline CDR1 is SGDLS and CDR2 YYNGEE. The CDR3 is 14 residues long. The CDR3 reads CASSVGQGGSPLHF. Here the CDR3 DNA reads TGTGCCAGCAGCGTAGGCCAGGGTGGTTCACCCCTCCACTTT.

The rearrangement links TRBV5-1 to TRBJ2-2; 7 nucleotides agree with TRBD2. Looked up from germline, CDR1 is SGHRS and CDR2 is YFSETQ. This CDR3 is built from 16 residues. The V segment lost 5 bases and the J segment 4 bases; nucleotides outside the gene matches: 11. CDR3 amino acids: CASRDFAGVGTGELFF. CDR3 DNA: TGCGCCAGCAGGGACTTTGCGGGAGTCGGCACCGGGGAGCTGTTTTTT.

The sample holds a few counts of this clone. This chain uses TRBV5-1 with TRBJ2-3, with 10 bases matching TRBD1. The CDR3 runs 15 residues. Germline V CDR1 and CDR2: SGHRS, YFSETQ. The V gene end was trimmed by 5 bases and the J gene end by 3 bases; junction bases not matched to a gene: 6. CDR3 sequence (DNA): TGCGCCAGCAGATCGACAGGGGGCCTTACAGATACGCAGTATTTT. Its translation is CASRSTGGLTDTQYF.

The CDR3 spells CASSEGPTGGLREKLFF. The DNA for the CDR3 is TGTGCCAGCAGTGAAGGCCCTACAGGGGGCTTAAGGGAAAAACTGTTTTTT. The chain recombines TRBV2 with TRBJ1-4, with 9 bases identical to TRBD1. Germline V gene data show CDR1 as SNHLY and CDR2 as FYNNEI. Trimming cost V 1 base and J 8 bases; bases outside gene matches: 11. This CDR3 contains 17 residues. The entire variable domain, with the rest obtained from reference TRBV2 and TRBJ1-4, is as follows: EPEVTQTPSHQVTQMGQEVILRCVPISNHLYFYWYRQILGQKVEFLVSFYNNEISEKSEIFDDQFSVERPDGSNFTLKIRSTKLEDSAMYFCASSEGPTGGLREKLFFGSGTQLSVL.

The chain combines TRBV28 with TRBJ2-1; 12 positions agree with TRBD2. The length of the CDR3 is 16 residues. Trimming cost V 1 base and J 9 bases; bases outside gene matches: 7. CDR1 is MDHEN and CDR2 is SYDVKM in the germline V gene. The CDR3 sequence is CASSLYPSGRAGEQFF. The CDR3 nucleotides read TGTGCCAGCAGTTTATACCCTAGCGGGAGGGCCGGTGAGCAGTTCTTC.

V is TRBV6-5 and J is TRBJ2-7, with 7 bases that match TRBD1. This CDR3 comprises 15 residues. The germline V gene has CDR1 MNHEY and CDR2 SVGAGI. Losses at the gene ends were 2 bases for V and 2 bases for J; bases not matched to a gene: 6. The CDR3 coding sequence is TGTGCCAGCAGTTACGACAGGGATATAACCTACGAGCAGTACTTC. This codes for CASSYDRDITYEQYF.